This TCR beta chain was recovered during a study of blood T cell repertoires in COVID-19. Study at large: The origin of the acute and convalescent COVID-19 samples was the United States, Italy and Spain.

Here immunoSEQ multiplex PCR was the method, and the copy in TCRdb shows in-frame clones only, minus some. This table holds about 150,000 clones, approximately 87% found once. The CDR3 covers 15 residues. Looked up from germline, CDR1 is SGHTA and CDR2 is FQGNSA. V trimming: 2 bases; J trimming: 2 bases; junction bases outside the gene matches: 1. Sequencing used peripheral blood. V usage is TRBV7-2 and J usage is TRBJ1-4; 8 nucleotides match TRBD1. The source of this sequence is a man at least 80 years old with acute or convalescent COVID-19. CDR3 DNA sequence: TGTGCCAGCAGCTTACGGACAGGGACTAATGAAAAACTGTTTTTT. Protein sequence: CASSLRTGTNEKLFF.